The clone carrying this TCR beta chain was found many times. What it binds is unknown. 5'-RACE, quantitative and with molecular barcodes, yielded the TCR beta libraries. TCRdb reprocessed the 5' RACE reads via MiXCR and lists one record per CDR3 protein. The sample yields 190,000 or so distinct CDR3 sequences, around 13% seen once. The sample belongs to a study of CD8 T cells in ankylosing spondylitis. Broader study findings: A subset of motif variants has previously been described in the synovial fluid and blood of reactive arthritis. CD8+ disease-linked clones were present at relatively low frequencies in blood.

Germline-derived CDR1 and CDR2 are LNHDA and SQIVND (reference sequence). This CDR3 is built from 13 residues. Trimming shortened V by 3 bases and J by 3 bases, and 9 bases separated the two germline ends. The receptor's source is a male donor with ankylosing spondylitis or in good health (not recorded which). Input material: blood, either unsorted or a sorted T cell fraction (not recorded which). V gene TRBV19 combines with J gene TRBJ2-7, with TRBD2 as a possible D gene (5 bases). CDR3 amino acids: CASSIGSSYEQYF. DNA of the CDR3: TGTGCCAGTAGTATTGGGAGCAGCTACGAGCAGTACTTC.